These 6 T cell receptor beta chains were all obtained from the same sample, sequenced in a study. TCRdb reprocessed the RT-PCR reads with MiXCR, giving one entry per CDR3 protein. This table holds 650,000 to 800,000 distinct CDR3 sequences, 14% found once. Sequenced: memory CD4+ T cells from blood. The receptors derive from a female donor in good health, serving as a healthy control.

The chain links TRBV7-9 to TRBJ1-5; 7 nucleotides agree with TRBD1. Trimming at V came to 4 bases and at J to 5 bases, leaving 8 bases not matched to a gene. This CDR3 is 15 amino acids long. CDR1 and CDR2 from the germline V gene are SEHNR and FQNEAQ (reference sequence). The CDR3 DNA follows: TGTGCCAGCAGCTCGGGGGGACAGCGGGATCAGCCCCAGCATTTT. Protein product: CASSSGGQRDQPQHF.

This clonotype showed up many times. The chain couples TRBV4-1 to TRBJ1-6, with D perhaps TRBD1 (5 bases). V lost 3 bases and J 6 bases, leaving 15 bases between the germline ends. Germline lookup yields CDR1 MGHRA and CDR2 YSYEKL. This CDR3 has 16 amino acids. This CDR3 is CASSQDQRRGNSPLHF. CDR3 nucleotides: TGCGCCAGCAGCCAGGACCAAAGAAGGGGTAATTCACCCCTCCACTTT.

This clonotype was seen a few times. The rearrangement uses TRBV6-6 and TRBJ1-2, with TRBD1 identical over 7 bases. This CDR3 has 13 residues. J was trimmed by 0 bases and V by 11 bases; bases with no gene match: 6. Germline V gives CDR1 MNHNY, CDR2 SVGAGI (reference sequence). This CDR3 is CAVKGQTNYGYTF. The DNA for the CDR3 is TGTGCCGTCAAGGGACAGACTAACTATGGCTACACCTTC.

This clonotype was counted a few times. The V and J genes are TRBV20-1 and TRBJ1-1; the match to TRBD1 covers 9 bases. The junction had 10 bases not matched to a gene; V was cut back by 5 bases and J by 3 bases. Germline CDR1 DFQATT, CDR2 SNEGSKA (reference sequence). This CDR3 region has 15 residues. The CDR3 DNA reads TGCAGTGCTGGGGGACAGGGAATAGGTTACACTGAAGCTTTCTTT. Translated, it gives CSAGGQGIGYTEAFF.

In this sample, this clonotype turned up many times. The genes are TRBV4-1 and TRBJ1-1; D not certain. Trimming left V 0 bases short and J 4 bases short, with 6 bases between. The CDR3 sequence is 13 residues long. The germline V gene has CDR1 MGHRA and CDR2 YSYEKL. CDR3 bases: TGCGCCAGCAGCCAAGATTCCCCCACTGAAGCTTTCTTT. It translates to CASSQDSPTEAFF.

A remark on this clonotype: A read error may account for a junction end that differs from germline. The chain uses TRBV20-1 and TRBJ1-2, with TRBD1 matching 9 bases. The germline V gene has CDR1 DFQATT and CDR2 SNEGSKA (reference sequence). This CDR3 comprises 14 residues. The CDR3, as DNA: TGCTGTGCTGTTCCGGACAGGGGATTACGCGGCTACACCTTC. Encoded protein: CCAVPDRGLRGYTF.